This paragraph covers one T cell receptor (beta chain) sequence. Its antigen remains unknown. This sample stems from a study of T cell repertoires in cytomegalovirus infection. Study summary: Public signatures in TCR beta pointed to CMV infection and matching HLA type.

TCRdb itself ran the reads through MiXCR, one entry per CDR3 protein. This sample carries roughly 630,000 distinct CDR3 sequences, approximately 25% of them seen once, and the ten largest clones take less than 10%. The CDR3 sequence is 13 residues long. Germline assignment: CDR1 MDHEN and CDR2 SYDVKM. The V end lost 2 bases, the J end lost 4 bases, and 8 bases lay between the germline ends. Study-level points and caveats: Cumulated frequencies of public TCR beta families served to identify carriers of CMV plus the relevant HLA.

The chain combines TRBV28 with TRBJ1-1; no reliable D call. The sequence came from a human donor in good health (CMV status not recorded). Some clones in this sample may be carry-over from other donors' samples. The sample consisted of CD8+ T cells from PBMCs. For the CDR3, the DNA is TGTGCCAGCAGTTTAGGGATTCTCACTGAAGCTTTCTTT. Its translation is CASSLGILTEAFF.